This T cell receptor beta chain was observed in a study of control samples from healthy donors and cancer patients. The protocol was immunoSEQ multiplex PCR, while the TCRdb copy is restricted to in-frame clones and leaves out a portion. Of 130,000 or so clones in the sample, approximately 90% were seen once. The CDR3 has 15 residues. V was pared by 2 bases and J by 0 bases, with 4 bases of the junction left unmatched. The V gene's germline CDR1 is MNHNS and CDR2 SASEGT. The source material was blood. This chain connects TRBV6-1 to TRBJ2-7; 7 nucleotides agree with TRBD1. The TCR was taken from a man aged 35 to 55 in good health. The CDR3 DNA sequence: TGTGCCAGCAGTGAACCGTACAGGGGCTCCTACGAGCAGTACTTC. It specifies CASSEPYRGSYEQYF.